This passage covers 30 T cell receptor beta chains from one sample sequenced in a study of post-analysis software for immune sequencing data. The study, taken as a whole, reports: When patients were compared with controls, a handful of TRBV segments were more frequent, TRBV5-6, TRBV5-1 and TRBV20-1 among them.

Their specific antigens are unknown. TCR beta cDNA libraries included unique molecular identifiers. TCRdb reprocessed the PCR reads via MiXCR and lists one record per CDR3 protein. The sample contains 430,000 or so distinct CDR3 sequences, more than 30% of which appear only once. Sequenced: blood. Receptors originate from a girl aged 2-15 years with multiple sclerosis.

The chain recombines TRBV6-5 with TRBJ1-1; tentative D call: TRBD1 (6 bases). Germline-derived CDR1 and CDR2 are MNHEY and SVGAGI. V was pared by 6 bases and J by 0 bases, with 17 bases between. This CDR3 has 16 amino acids. The CDR3 DNA is TGTGCCAGCAGCGGGACATCAAGAGGCTTGAACACTGAAGCTTTCTTT. Protein sequence: CASSGTSRGLNTEAFF.

This clonotype was detected only a few times. The chain has TRBV9 and TRBJ2-1; a weak D match, TRBD2 (5 bases). The germline CDR1 and CDR2 sequences are SGDLS and YYNGEE. The CDR3 is made up of 14 amino acids. V lost 2 bases and J 6 bases, leaving 12 bases between the germline ends. The CDR3 is CASSVVALGNEQFF. The CDR3 nucleotides are TGTGCCAGCAGCGTGGTAGCGTTGGGCAATGAGCAGTTCTTC.

This clonotype came up a few times. The chain has TRBV5-1 and TRBJ2-7; 8 bases line up with TRBD1. Per germline, CDR1 SGHRS and CDR2 YFSETQ. V lost 0 bases to trimming and J lost 6 bases; unmatched junction nucleotides: 11. The CDR3 consists of 16 residues. CDR3 amino acids: CASSLDRTGNYGEQYF. CDR3 DNA: TGCGCCAGCAGCTTGGACCGGACAGGGAATTACGGCGAGCAGTACTTC. Together with reference TRBV5-1 and TRBJ2-7, the CDR3 gives the full variable domain: KAGVTQTPRYLIKTRGQQVTLSCSPISGHRSVSWYQQTPGQGLQFLFEYFSETQRNKGNFPGRFSGRQFSNSRSEMNVSTLELGDSALYLCASSLDRTGNYGEQYFGPGTRLTVT.

This chain connects TRBV9 to TRBJ2-7; 10 nucleotides agree with TRBD2. This CDR3 spans 14 amino acids. V shed 4 bases, J shed 3 bases, and the junction held 4 bases outside the gene matches. The germline V gene encodes CDR1 SGDLS and CDR2 YYNGEE. The CDR3 region is CASSTLAGDYEQYF. In DNA, the CDR3 is TGTGCCAGCAGCACTCTAGCGGGAGACTACGAGCAGTACTTC.

The chain uses TRBV18 and TRBJ1-5, with 7 bases aligning to TRBD1. This CDR3 is built from 15 residues. The ends lost 6 bases at V and 3 bases at J; junction bases unmatched: 8. Germline assignment: CDR1 KGHSH and CDR2 LQKENI. The CDR3 DNA is TGTGCCAGCTCCAACCAGACAGGGTTCAATCAGCCCCAGCATTTT. Residues: CASSNQTGFNQPQHF.

This clonotype occurred a few times. As DNA, the CDR3 is TGTGCCAGCAAAGGGTTTAATCATGAGCAGTTCTTC. Amino acids: CASKGFNHEQFF. The chain employs TRBV6-2 or TRBV6-3 and TRBJ2-1, with D unclear. The CDR3 extends over 12 amino acids. Germline V lookup: CDR1 MNHEY, CDR2 SVGEGT. Trimming left V 7 bases short and J 8 bases short, with 12 bases between.

The chain joins TRBV13 to TRBJ2-3; TRBD2 agrees at 12 bases. Germline V lookup: CDR1 PRHDT, CDR2 FYEKMQ (reference sequence). V lost 5 bases to trimming and J lost 4 bases; unmatched junction nucleotides: 4. The CDR3 extends over 15 amino acids. The CDR3 loop is CASSVRTSGADTQYF. The CDR3 nucleotides are TGTGCCAGCAGCGTACGGACTAGCGGGGCAGATACGCAGTATTTT.

This clonotype was observed a few times. The chain links TRBV28 to TRBJ1-2, with a weak D call TRBD1 (6 bases). CDR1 MDHEN and CDR2 SYDVKM come from the germline V gene. CDR3 length equals 13 residues. With 6 bases removed from V and 6 bases from J, the gap between germline ends came to 14 bases. CDR3 in DNA: TGTGCCAGCAGGCCACAGGGTAGGGATGGCTACACCTTC. Residues: CASRPQGRDGYTF.

Only a few counts were recorded for this clonotype. This chain uses TRBV9 with TRBJ1-2; TRBD1 matches at 9 bases. Trimming took 1 base from V and 8 from J; bases not matched to a gene: 9. This CDR3 is built from 15 residues. The V gene's germline CDR1 is SGDLS and CDR2 YYNGEE. The CDR3 DNA reads as TGTGCCAGCAGCGTAACCATGGGGACAGGGACAGGCTACACCTTC. Translating gives CASSVTMGTGTGYTF.

This clonotype was recorded a few times. V and J are TRBV7-2 and TRBJ2-7; possibly TRBD1 for D (5 bases). CDR3 length equals 16 residues. Germline lookup yields CDR1 SGHTA and CDR2 FQGNSA. V was cut by 1 base and J by 0 bases, with 13 bases left in between. The CDR3 DNA reads TGTGCCAGCAGCTTAGGGAGACAGAGCCTCTCCTACGAGCAGTACTTC. It translates to CASSLGRQSLSYEQYF.

This clonotype has more than one count but fewer than ten. This sequence joins TRBV6-1 and TRBJ2-4; perhaps D is TRBD1 or TRBD2 (5 bases each). The length of the CDR3 is 17 residues. The germline V gene encodes CDR1 MNHNS and CDR2 SASEGT. V lost 5 bases to trimming and J lost 2 bases, with 19 bases between them. CDR3 residues: CASSPPGTHNSKNIQYF. The CDR3 DNA follows: TGTGCCAGCAGTCCCCCCGGGACCCATAACTCCAAAAACATTCAGTACTTC.

A remark on this clonotype: This clone may be a read error of a much larger clone one base away. The chain recombines TRBV5-4 with TRBJ1-2; D is perhaps TRBD1 (6 bases). CDR3 length: 16 amino acids. The germline V gene has CDR1 SGHNT and CDR2 YYREEE (reference sequence). This CDR3 reads CASSDATGPYNYDYTF. CDR3 sequence (DNA): TGTGCCAGCAGCGACGCGACAGGCCCTTACAACTATGACTACACCTTC.

This chain uses TRBV5-1 with TRBJ2-3; no clear D. V was shortened by 4 bases and J by 2 bases, with 14 bases between the two germline ends. CDR1 and CDR2 from the germline V gene are SGHRS and YFSETQ. The CDR3 contains 15 residues. The CDR3 protein is CASSPAGPTTDTQYF. CDR3 DNA: TGCGCCAGCAGCCCCGCCGGGCCTACCACAGATACGCAGTATTTT.

The J gene is TRBJ2-7, the V gene TRBV7-2, with unresolved D. Germline V gene lookup returns CDR1 SGHTA and CDR2 FQGNSA. V was shortened by 5 bases and J by 2 bases, with 10 bases between the two germline ends. CDR3 length: 13 residues. This CDR3 reads CASSPQMAYEQYF. The CDR3 DNA is TGTGCCAGCAGCCCCCAAATGGCCTACGAGCAGTACTTC.

The chain is built from TRBV7-2 and TRBJ2-3; D is unresolved. V was pared by 4 bases and J by 5 bases, with 10 bases between. Per the germline V gene, CDR1 is SGHTA and CDR2 is FQGNSA. The CDR3 has 13 residues. The CDR3 is CASSSSLRDTQYF. DNA of the CDR3: TGTGCCAGCAGCTCCTCCTTGAGAGATACGCAGTATTTT.

This chain uses TRBV6-5 with TRBJ2-5, with D perhaps given as TRBD1 or TRBD2 (6 bases each). This CDR3 comprises 16 residues. V dropped 2 bases and J dropped 4 bases, with 17 bases sitting between them. The germline V gene has CDR1 MNHEY and CDR2 SVGAGI. DNA for the CDR3: TGTGCCAGCAGTTACCCCTCTTTAGGAGGGGGAGAGACCCAGTACTTC. It is translated as CASSYPSLGGGETQYF.

As regards this clonotype: No conserved phenylalanine or tryptophan is present at the end of the CDR3, so a read error is the likely explanation. The chain combines TRBV5-1 with TRBJ2-1, with 11 bases that match TRBD1. CDR1 is SGHRS, CDR2 YFSETQ, per germline. J lost 8 bases, V lost 4 bases, and 8 bases had no gene match. This CDR3 is 15 amino acids long. The CDR3 region is CASSTGQGGFDEQFV. The CDR3 coding sequence is TGCGCCAGCAGCACGGGACAGGGGGGGTTCGATGAGCAGTTCGTC.

In this sample, this clonotype turned up many times. The V and J genes are TRBV12-5 and TRBJ1-2; D not resolved. Trimming cost V 6 bases and J 7 bases, with 18 bases left between them. Germline V lookup: CDR1 LGHNT, CDR2 FRNRAP. The CDR3 covers 14 residues. CDR3: CASGLGAKRAGYTF. For the CDR3, the DNA is TGTGCTAGTGGCTTAGGAGCGAAGCGGGCTGGCTACACCTTC.

The J gene is TRBJ2-7, the V gene TRBV20-1; 7 nucleotides match TRBD1. With V trimmed by 3 bases and J by 3 bases, 11 bases remained unmatched. CDR3 length: 15 residues. CDR1 is DFQATT, CDR2 SNEGSKA, per germline (reference sequence). CDR3 residues: CSARRTGDLNYEQYF. The CDR3 coding sequence is TGCAGTGCTAGGAGGACAGGAGACCTTAACTACGAGCAGTACTTC.

This clonotype has only a few counts. The chain links TRBV7-2 to TRBJ1-2, with 9 positions matching TRBD1. V shed 4 bases and J 8 bases; nucleotides not matched to a gene: 11. Per the germline V gene, CDR1 is SGHTA and CDR2 is FQGNSA. This CDR3 is 15 amino acids long. The CDR3 is CASSSRTGEGDGYTF. The CDR3 DNA sequence: TGTGCCAGCAGCTCAAGGACAGGGGAGGGGGACGGCTACACCTTC.

The chain recombines TRBV6-6 with TRBJ2-7; weak D call: TRBD1 (6 bases). Germline CDR1 is MNHNY and CDR2 is SVGAGI (reference sequence). V was trimmed by 6 bases and J by 2 bases, leaving 14 bases between them. CDR3 size: 14 residues. The DNA for the CDR3 is TGTGCCAGCAGCGTACAGGGCCCAGCCTACGAGCAGTACTTC. This sequence encodes CASSVQGPAYEQYF.

V usage is TRBV5-1 and J usage is TRBJ2-5; TRBD2 matches at 8 bases. This CDR3 region has 15 residues. V lost 1 base, J lost 11 bases, and 13 bases stayed unmatched. CDR1 is SGHRS, CDR2 YFSETQ, per germline. CDR3 protein: CASSLPSGRSLEQYF. The CDR3 region has the DNA TGCGCCAGCAGCTTGCCAAGCGGGAGATCCCTGGAGCAGTACTTC.

The table lists this clonotype with a few counts. This rearrangement joins TRBV5-1 to TRBJ2-1; D may be TRBD2 (5 bases). The CDR3 totals 16 residues. The germline V gene has CDR1 SGHRS and CDR2 YFSETQ. V was pared by 5 bases and J by 0 bases, with 15 bases between. The chain's CDR3 is CASRPVARSSYNEQFF. The CDR3 nucleotides read TGCGCCAGCAGACCTGTAGCGCGAAGCTCCTACAATGAGCAGTTCTTC.

This chain links TRBV27 with TRBJ1-2, with a weak D call TRBD1 (5 bases). CDR3 length equals 15 residues. Trimming cost V 5 bases and J 0 bases, with 13 bases left between them. Per the germline V gene, CDR1 is MNHEY and CDR2 is SMNVEV (reference sequence). CDR3 amino acids: CASSPRDGTNYGYTF. The CDR3 nucleotides read TGTGCCAGCAGTCCCCGGGACGGCACTAACTATGGCTACACCTTC.

This sequence joins TRBV28 and TRBJ1-5; D is possibly TRBD1 (6 bases). The germline CDR1 and CDR2 sequences are MDHEN and SYDVKM. The CDR3 has 15 residues. Trimming took 8 bases from V and 0 from J, leaving 14 bases between them. The chain's CDR3 is CASGGTPASNQPQHF. The CDR3 nucleotides are TGTGCCAGCGGTGGGACACCCGCTAGCAATCAGCCCCAGCATTTT.

This clonotype was seen only a few times. This chain uses TRBV28 with TRBJ1-2, with D possibly TRBD1 on 6 matching bases. This CDR3 is built from 13 residues. Trimming removed 2 bases from V and 5 bases from J, with 9 bases in between. Germline V gene lookup returns CDR1 MDHEN and CDR2 SYDVKM. Written as DNA, the CDR3 is TGTGCCAGCAGTTTAGACAGGACGTATGGCTACACCTTC. Protein: CASSLDRTYGYTF.

This clonotype has more than one count but fewer than ten. V is TRBV5-1 and J is TRBJ2-1; 7 nucleotides agree with TRBD2. The trim removed 4 bases at V and 3 bases at J, leaving 7 bases unmatched. The germline CDR1 and CDR2 sequences are SGHRS and YFSETQ. The length of the CDR3 is 15 residues. The CDR3 DNA reads as TGCGCCAGCAGCCAGAGGGACTACTACTACAATGAGCAGTTCTTC. Its protein is CASSQRDYYYNEQFF.

This clonotype came up once. The chain joins TRBV20-1 to TRBJ2-5; D could derive from TRBD1 or TRBD2 (5 bases each). The CDR3 totals 15 residues. Germline V gene lookup returns CDR1 DFQATT and CDR2 SNEGSKA (reference sequence). Trimming cost V 3 bases and J 2 bases, with 16 bases left between them. This chain's CDR3 is CSARGDRPRQETQYF. CDR3 coding DNA: TGCAGTGCTAGGGGGGACCGACCTAGACAAGAGACCCAGTACTTC.

The chain uses TRBV5-1 and TRBJ1-1; no definite D call. The CDR3 sequence is 12 residues long. Between the trimmed V and J ends, which lost 4 bases and 3 bases, there was a span of 7 bases. Germline V gene sequence: CDR1 SGHRS, CDR2 YFSETQ. The CDR3: CASSLLDTEAFF. The CDR3 DNA reads TGCGCCAGCAGCCTTCTGGACACTGAAGCTTTCTTT.

This chain joins TRBV4-3 and TRBJ2-1, with 9 bases matching TRBD2. Germline lookup yields CDR1 LGHNA and CDR2 YSLEER. The CDR3 loop spans 13 amino acids. Trimming took 1 base from V and 10 from J; bases not matched to a gene: 2. This chain's CDR3 is CASSQVSGREQFF. The CDR3 DNA reads as TGCGCCAGCAGCCAAGTAAGCGGGAGGGAGCAGTTCTTC.